The T cell receptor beta chain described here comes from a study of blood T cell repertoires in COVID-19. Overall study context: Acute-phase and convalescent COVID-19 samples originated in the United States, Italy and Spain. PBMCs, B-cell-depleted T cells, or T cells provided the cDNA or gDNA that made up the material.

Under the authors' procedure: Researchers report that nucleated cell counts were estimated from reference gene primer amplification. This table comes from immunoSEQ multiplex PCR, and its TCRdb copy is limited to in-frame clones, with some not included. V, J and clone size were drawn from that table, and D and trimming were deduced from the DNA. The data contain 80,000 or so clones, about four fifths of them singletons. The CDR3 covers 14 residues. Germline V gene sequence: CDR1 MNHEY, CDR2 SVGAGI. The V segment lost 11 bases and the J segment 2 bases; nucleotides outside the gene matches: 8. This chain uses TRBV6-5 with TRBJ2-4, with TRBD2 matching 8 bases. The receptor was derived from a man in his 60s with acute or convalescent COVID-19. Sequencing input: peripheral blood. The CDR3: CASGGRQPKNIQYF. The CDR3 bases are TGTGCCTCGGGAGGGAGGCAACCCAAAAACATTCAGTACTTC.